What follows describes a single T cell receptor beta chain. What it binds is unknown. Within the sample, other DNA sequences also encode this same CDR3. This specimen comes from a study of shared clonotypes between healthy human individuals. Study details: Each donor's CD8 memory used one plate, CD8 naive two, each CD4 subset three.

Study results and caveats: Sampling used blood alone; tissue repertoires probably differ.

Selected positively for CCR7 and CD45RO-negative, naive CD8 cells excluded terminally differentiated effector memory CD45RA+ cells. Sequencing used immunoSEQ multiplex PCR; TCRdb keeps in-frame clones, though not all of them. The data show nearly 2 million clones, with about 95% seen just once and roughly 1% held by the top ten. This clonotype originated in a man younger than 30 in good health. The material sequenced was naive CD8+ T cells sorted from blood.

The CDR3 DNA reads TGTGCCTGGAGTGTAGGACAGGGGGTTCAGCCCCAGCATTTT. Residues: CAWSVGQGVQPQHF. The chain recombines TRBV30 with TRBJ1-5; 10 positions agree with TRBD1. Germline CDR1 is GTSNPN and CDR2 is SVGIG (reference sequence). CDR3 size: 14 residues. The junction had 2 bases not matched to a gene; V was cut back by 0 bases and J by 6 bases.